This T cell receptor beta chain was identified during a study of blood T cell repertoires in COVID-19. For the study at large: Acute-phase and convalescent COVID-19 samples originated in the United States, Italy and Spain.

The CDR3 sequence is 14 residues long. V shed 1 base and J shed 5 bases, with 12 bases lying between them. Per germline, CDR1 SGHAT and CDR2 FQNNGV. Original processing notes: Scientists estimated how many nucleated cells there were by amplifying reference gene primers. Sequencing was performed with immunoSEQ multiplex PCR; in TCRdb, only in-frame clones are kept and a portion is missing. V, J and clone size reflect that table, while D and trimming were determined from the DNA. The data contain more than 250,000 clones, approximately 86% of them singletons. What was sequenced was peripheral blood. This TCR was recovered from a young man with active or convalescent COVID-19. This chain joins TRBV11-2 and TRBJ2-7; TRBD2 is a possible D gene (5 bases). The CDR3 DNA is TGTGCCAGCAGCTTAGCATCGGGGTTGGACGAGCAGTACTTC. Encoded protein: CASSLASGLDEQYF.